Listed here are 10 T cell receptor beta chains from one sample, sequenced in a study of cytomegalovirus exposure and HLA in healthy donors. PCR amplification relied on 60 Vbeta primers (plus 13 Jbeta primers). Method: immunoSEQ multiplex PCR; TCRdb's copy keeps in-frame clones and lacks some. There are about 180,000 clones in the sample; approximately 81% occur only once, and 1% lies in the top ten. Sequenced material: PBMCs. These receptors all stem from a boy aged 2 to 10 in good health and CMV-seronegative.

This chain links TRBV7-8 with TRBJ1-1; D perhaps matches TRBD1 (6 bases). This CDR3 has 15 amino acids. CDR1 SGHVS and CDR2 FQNEAQ come from the germline V gene. V was trimmed by 3 bases and J by 1 base, leaving 12 bases between them. In DNA, the CDR3 is TGTGCCAGCAGCTTCGGCGACAGGAGGAACACTGAAGCTTTCTTT. It translates to CASSFGDRRNTEAFF.

The rearrangement uses TRBV7-2 and TRBJ2-3, with D possibly being TRBD2 (6 bases). Trimming stripped 2 bases from V and 6 bases from J, with 18 bases between. Germline CDR1 is SGHTA and CDR2 is FQGNSA. The CDR3 runs 16 residues. DNA for the CDR3: TGTGCCAGCAGCTTACGACCCGGGAGAGGGATCGATACGCAGTATTTT. Amino acids: CASSLRPGRGIDTQYF.

Details on this clone: An end of the junction does not agree with germline; a read error may underlie this. V gene TRBV7-7 combines with J gene TRBJ2-5, with TRBD1 matching 8 bases. Germline V CDR1 and CDR2: SSHAT, FNYEAQ (reference sequence). The CDR3 sequence is 15 residues long. The CDR3 DNA follows: TGTGCTAGCAGCTTAACCGGGACAGGACAAGAGACCCAGTACTTC. Amino acids: CASSLTGTGQETQYF.

The chain recombines TRBV7-9 with TRBJ1-4; possibly TRBD1 for D (6 bases). Trimming took off 7 bases at V and 3 bases at J, with 9 bases between the two ends. Per germline, CDR1 SEHNR and CDR2 FQNEAQ (reference sequence). The CDR3 runs to 13 residues. CDR3 loop: CASIDRSNEKLFF. CDR3 nucleotide sequence: TGTGCCAGCATCGACAGGTCTAATGAAAAACTGTTTTTT.

V and J are TRBV18 and TRBJ2-3; D perhaps matches TRBD2 (6 bases). Germline V gene lookup returns CDR1 KGHSH and CDR2 LQKENI. The CDR3 is 17 residues long. Trimming removed 3 bases at V and 0 bases at J, with 16 bases between. The CDR3 loop is CASSPRFAGPSTDTQYF. The CDR3 DNA reads TGTGCCAGCTCACCCAGGTTCGCGGGACCCAGCACAGATACGCAGTATTTT.

The chain is built from TRBV29-1 and TRBJ2-3; 10 nucleotides line up with TRBD2. Germline V CDR1 and CDR2: SQVTM, ANQGSEA. V lost 4 bases to trimming and J lost 6 bases; unmatched junction nucleotides: 7. This CDR3 is 14 amino acids long. This chain's CDR3 is CSVVRTSGGDTQYF. In DNA form, the CDR3 reads TGCAGCGTTGTACGGACTAGCGGCGGGGATACGCAGTATTTT.

This chain connects TRBV27 to TRBJ2-2; 7 bases are shared with TRBD2. The J segment lost 4 bases and the V segment lost 4 bases, leaving 3 bases of the junction unmatched. CDR3 length: 14 amino acids. The germline V gene encodes CDR1 MNHEY and CDR2 SMNVEV (reference sequence). Written as DNA, the CDR3 is TGTGCCAGCAGTTCCCCGGGGGGCACCGGGGAGCTGTTTTTT. Its protein is CASSSPGGTGELFF.

This rearrangement joins TRBV7-9 to TRBJ1-4; no clear D. Germline CDR1 is SEHNR and CDR2 is FQNEAQ (reference sequence). Trimming took 1 base from V and 2 from J, leaving 11 bases between them. The length of the CDR3 is 16 residues. In DNA, the CDR3 is TGTGCCAGCAGCTTAGTCCCCAGGCTTACTAATGAAAAACTGTTTTTT. Translation: CASSLVPRLTNEKLFF. Complete variable domain (other parts from reference TRBV7-9 and TRBJ1-4): DTGVSQNPRHKITKRGQNVTFRCDPISEHNRLYWYRQTLGQGPEFLTYFQNEAQLEKSRLLSDRFSAERPKGSFSTLEIQRTEQGDSAMYLCASSLVPRLTNEKLFFGSGTQLSVL.

V usage is TRBV19 and J usage is TRBJ1-5; TRBD1 might be the D (6 bases). CDR1 is LNHDA and CDR2 is SQIVND in the germline V gene (reference sequence). Trimming removed 3 bases from V and 4 bases from J, with 10 bases in between. The CDR3 is 14 amino acids. The CDR3 loop reads CASSMQGPNQPQHF. Written as DNA, the CDR3 is TGTGCCAGTAGTATGCAGGGGCCGAATCAGCCCCAGCATTTT. Variable domain in full (rest from reference TRBV19 and TRBJ1-5): DGGITQSPKYLFRKEGQNVTLSCEQNLNHDAMYWYRQDPGQGLRLIYYSQIVNDFQKGDIAEGYSVSREKKESFPLTVTSAQKNPTAFYLCASSMQGPNQPQHFGDGTRLSIL.

This chain joins TRBV6-5 and TRBJ1-1; D gene unclear. The CDR3 has 14 residues. Trimming shortened V by 0 bases and J by 1 base, and 6 bases separated the two germline ends. In germline, CDR1 is MNHEY, CDR2 SVGAGI. CDR3 protein: CASSYSTGNTEAFF. The CDR3 nucleotides are TGTGCCAGCAGTTACTCAACCGGGAACACTGAAGCTTTCTTT.